The source of this T cell receptor (beta chain) is a study of T-cell memory formation after mild COVID-19. Study-wide background: Clusters were largely donor specific. Study conclusions and caveats: The pre-infection memory compartment contained some responding clones, suggesting cross-reactive memory joined.

The J segment lost 0 bases and the V segment lost 2 bases, leaving 13 bases of the junction unmatched. Germline V lookup: CDR1 GTSNPN, CDR2 SVGIG (reference sequence). CDR3 length: 19 amino acids. Each CDR3 protein is one row after TCRdb ran MiXCR on the 5' RACE reads. The sample contains approximately 480,000 distinct CDR3 sequences, around a sixth of which appear only once. On this clonotype: Its antigen remains unknown.

The clonotype was recovered from an adult woman who had mild COVID-19 (a few samples of this study predate the infection). Cell type and time point are not known. Sequences were obtained from PBMCs or a T cell subset sorted from them (not recorded which). The chain employs TRBV30 and TRBJ2-7; TRBD2 agrees at 13 bases. The CDR3 region is CAWSISRTSGRSNSYEQYF. The DNA of the CDR3 is TGTGCCTGGAGTATTTCGAGGACTAGCGGGAGATCAAACTCCTACGAGCAGTACTTC.